Presented here are 19 T cell receptor beta chains from one specimen sequenced in a study of T cells after somatic rescue of genetic block. Sequenced by immunoSEQ multiplex PCR; TCRdb stores in-frame clones only, minus some. The table has 110,000 or so clones, around 90% seen once. Input material: peripheral blood mononuclear cells (PBMCs). Receptors were obtained from a woman younger than 30.

The chain couples TRBV29-1 to TRBJ2-3; the match to TRBD1 covers 8 bases. There are 14 residues in the CDR3. Per the germline V gene, CDR1 is SQVTM and CDR2 is ANQGSEA. After removal of 7 bases from V and 1 base from J, the junction contained 7 bases not matched to a gene. This CDR3 reads CSAHTGGGTDTQYF. The CDR3 DNA is TGCAGCGCCCACACAGGGGGAGGCACAGATACGCAGTATTTT.

The chain is built from TRBV7-9 and TRBJ1-3; possibly TRBD1 for D (6 bases). V lost 5 bases to trimming and J lost 6 bases, with 20 bases between them. There are 16 residues in the CDR3. In germline, CDR1 is SEHNR, CDR2 FQNEAQ (reference sequence). In nucleotides, the CDR3 is TGTGCCAGCAGCGGCCTAGGGGGGACAACCTCAAACACCATATATTTT. Its protein is CASSGLGGTTSNTIYF.

This clone was observed a few times. The V call is TRBV7-2, the J call TRBJ1-5; D is unclear. Per germline, CDR1 SGHTA and CDR2 FQGNSA. The CDR3 runs to 14 residues. Trimming took off 6 bases at V and 5 bases at J, with 14 bases between the two ends. The CDR3 nucleotides are TGTGCCAGCAGTCATGACGGAGGGTATCAGCCCCAGCATTTT. Residues: CASSHDGGYQPQHF.

The V gene is TRBV20-1, the J gene TRBJ1-2; D not certain. V was shortened by 3 bases and J by 8 bases, with 10 bases between the two germline ends. The CDR3 has 11 residues. Germline V gene sequence: CDR1 DFQATT, CDR2 SNEGSKA (reference sequence). CDR3 amino acids: CSASSKWGYTF. The CDR3 nucleotides are TGCAGTGCTAGCTCGAAATGGGGCTACACCTTC.

This clone was observed a few times. This chain links TRBV11-2 with TRBJ2-3; a possible D gene is TRBD2 (6 bases). V lost 1 base and J lost 1, with 6 bases in between. The germline gives CDR1 SGHAT, CDR2 FQNNGV. This CDR3 has 14 amino acids. CDR3 DNA sequence: TGTGCCAGCAGCTTAGGGGGGGGCACAGATACGCAGTATTTT. Translation gives CASSLGGGTDTQYF.

CDR3: CASSALGQSMNTEAFF. The DNA for the CDR3 is TGTGCCAGCAGTGCGTTAGGGCAGTCGATGAACACTGAAGCTTTCTTT. This sequence joins TRBV6-1 and TRBJ1-1; D call uncertain. The V gene lost 4 bases and the J gene lost 0 bases, with 15 bases spanning the gap. This CDR3 region has 16 residues. Germline loops: CDR1 MNHNS, CDR2 SASEGT.

The CDR3 coding sequence is TGTGCCAGCACTACGGGGGACCCCATGAACACTGAAGCTTTCTTT. Its protein is CASTTGDPMNTEAFF. The rearrangement links TRBV27 to TRBJ1-1; D possibly corresponds to TRBD1 (5 bases). Germline values: CDR1 MNHEY, CDR2 SMNVEV (reference sequence). The CDR3 is made up of 15 amino acids. Deletions cut 7 bases from V and 0 bases from J, with 15 bases between.

V is TRBV30 and J is TRBJ1-3; D ambiguous. Germline loops: CDR1 GTSNPN, CDR2 SVGIG (reference sequence). V lost 1 base to trimming and J lost 1 base, with 17 bases between them. The CDR3 runs 17 residues. The CDR3 is CAWSGQRPTRSGNTIYF. CDR3 in DNA: TGTGCCTGGAGTGGCCAGAGGCCTACTCGTTCTGGAAACACCATATATTTT.

A single count supports this clone. The rearrangement joins TRBV5-4 to TRBJ2-7, with D maybe TRBD2 (5 bases). This CDR3 has 16 residues. CDR1 and CDR2 from the germline V gene are SGHNT and YYREEE (reference sequence). Deletions cut 4 bases from V and 0 bases from J, with 17 bases between. CDR3 in DNA: TGTGCCAGCAGCCCGACGCGAGGGATGAGCTCCTACGAGCAGTACTTC. Translated, it gives CASSPTRGMSSYEQYF.

J is TRBJ2-7 and V is TRBV30; D unresolved. In germline, CDR1 is GTSNPN, CDR2 SVGIG (reference sequence). The CDR3 is 13 amino acids. V lost 2 bases and J 2 bases, leaving 10 bases between the germline ends. As DNA, the CDR3 is TGTGCCTGGAGTCGGAAGGCCACCTACGAGCAGTACTTC. Amino acids: CAWSRKATYEQYF.

The V gene is TRBV4-2, the J gene TRBJ1-4; the D is unclear. Per the germline V gene, CDR1 is LGHNA and CDR2 is YNFKEQ. Trimming cost V 0 bases and J 8 bases, with 4 bases left between them. The CDR3 runs to 12 residues. The CDR3: CASSQDNEKLFF. CDR3 nucleotide sequence: TGTGCCAGCAGCCAAGATAACGAAAAACTGTTTTTT.

This chain uses TRBV4-1 with TRBJ2-1, with D tentatively TRBD1 or TRBD2 (5 bases each). CDR1 and CDR2 from the germline V gene are MGHRA and YSYEKL. Trimming took 0 bases from V and 8 from J, leaving 14 bases between them. The CDR3 covers 15 residues. The CDR3 region is CASSQDSPGTDEQFF. In DNA, the CDR3 is TGCGCCAGCAGCCAAGATTCACCGGGGACGGATGAGCAGTTCTTC.

CDR3 region: CASSLYTLVSTDTQYF. Written as DNA, the CDR3 is TGTGCCAGCAGCTTGTATACCCTAGTGAGCACAGATACGCAGTATTTT. The V gene is TRBV5-4, the J gene TRBJ2-3; no firm D call. The V end was cut by 1 base, the J end by 0 bases, with 12 bases between. Germline V CDR1 and CDR2: SGHNT, YYREEE (reference sequence). This CDR3 is 16 amino acids long.

V and J are TRBV7-2 and TRBJ2-2; TRBD2 is a possible D gene (6 bases). This CDR3 spans 15 amino acids. Germline CDR1 and CDR2: SGHTA and FQGNSA. V lost 4 bases to trimming and J lost 5 bases, with 14 bases between them. For the CDR3, the DNA is TGTGCCAGCAGCTCGAACGGAGGGTGGACCGGGGAGCTGTTTTTT. Translating it yields CASSSNGGWTGELFF.

V usage is TRBV4-3 and J usage is TRBJ2-1; perhaps D is TRBD1 or TRBD2 (6 bases each). CDR3 length: 16 residues. Germline V lookup: CDR1 LGHNA, CDR2 YSLEER. Trimming removed 1 base from V and 1 base from J, with 11 bases in between. CDR3 nucleotide sequence: TGCGCCAGCAGCCAAGTCGCGGGGACATCCTACAATGAGCAGTTCTTC. It is translated as CASSQVAGTSYNEQFF.

The chain employs TRBV11-3 and TRBJ2-3; tentatively, D is TRBD1 (5 bases). CDR3 length equals 13 residues. Germline V lookup: CDR1 SGHNT, CDR2 YENEEA. Deletions cut 5 bases from V and 0 bases from J, with 6 bases between. The CDR3 spells CASSQGSTDTQYF. Here the CDR3 DNA reads TGTGCCAGCAGCCAGGGTAGCACAGATACGCAGTATTTT.

The genes are TRBV7-2 and TRBJ1-2, with 8 bases lining up with TRBD1. The V gene's germline CDR1 is SGHTA and CDR2 FQGNSA. There are 17 residues in the CDR3. Trimming removed 0 bases from V and 7 bases from J; junction bases left unmatched: 13. CDR3: CASSLAGGDRGGLGYTF. The CDR3 DNA is TGTGCCAGCAGCTTAGCGGGGGGTGACAGGGGCGGACTTGGCTACACCTTC. Complete variable domain (other parts from reference TRBV7-2 and TRBJ1-2): GAGVSQSPSNKVTEKGKDVELRCDPISGHTALYWYRQSLGQGLEFLIYFQGNSAPDKSGLPSDRFSAERTGGSVSTLTIQRTQQEDSAVYLCASSLAGGDRGGLGYTFGSGTRLTVV.

The sample holds one count of this clone. The rearrangement links TRBV2 to TRBJ2-7; D is perhaps TRBD1 (5 bases). The CDR3 extends over 12 amino acids. CDR1 and CDR2 (germline): SNHLY, FYNNEI. Trimming stripped 4 bases from V and 3 bases from J, with 7 bases between. This CDR3 reads CASSGDSYEQYF. The CDR3 DNA reads TGTGCCAGCAGTGGAGACAGCTACGAGCAGTACTTC.

The chain combines TRBV20-1 with TRBJ2-7; D is undetermined. Germline CDR1 DFQATT, CDR2 SNEGSKA (reference sequence). Trimming pared 1 base from V and 6 bases from J, leaving 7 bases between. The CDR3 contains 11 residues. The CDR3, as DNA: TGCAGTGCTAGAGTTCTGGGCGAGCAGTACTTC. As protein: CSARVLGEQYF.